The rows below give T cell receptor beta chains drawn from one sample of a study of OX40 agonist ivuxolimab in advanced cancers. Sequencing was performed with immunoSEQ multiplex PCR; in TCRdb, only in-frame clones are kept and a portion is missing. The sample lists about 90,000 clones, approximately 85% occurring once. The material sequenced was CD4+ or CD8+ T cells sorted from blood, taken in a trial of the OX40 agonist ivuxolimab. These TCRs come from an adult with an advanced solid tumor such as melanoma, head and neck, liver or kidney cancer. The CDR3 runs from the conserved cysteine through the conserved F or W. The D gene is left open where the match is weak.

D gene: -
CDR3 length: 16
V gene: TRBV7-9
J gene: TRBJ1-5
CDR3 DNA: TGTGCCAGCAGCTTAGGGGCAGGGGAGGTTGGACAGCCCCAGCATTTT
CDR3 protein: CASSLGAGEVGQPQHF

D gene: -
CDR3 length: 16
V gene: TRBV4-1
J gene: TRBJ2-5
CDR3 DNA: TGCGCCAGCAGCCAAGAAGGGCCACCGGGGGCAGAGACCCAGTACTTC
CDR3 protein: CASSQEGPPGAETQYF

D gene: -
CDR3 length: 16
V gene: TRBV2
J gene: TRBJ1-5
CDR3 DNA: TGTGCCAGCAGGGCCAGACTCGGACAGACAAATCAGCCCCAGCATTTT
CDR3 protein: CASRARLGQTNQPQHF

D gene: -
CDR3 length: 13
V gene: TRBV19
J gene: TRBJ2-7
CDR3 DNA: TGTGCCAGTAGACGACAGCTTTCCTACGAGCAGTACTTC
CDR3 protein: CASRRQLSYEQYF

D gene: TRBD2
CDR3 length: 16
V gene: TRBV18
J gene: TRBJ2-7
CDR3 DNA: TGTGCCAGCTCACCCGTGGGACTAGGTCCGATGTTTCATTCGTACTTC
CDR3 protein: CASSPVGLGPMFHSYF

D gene: TRBD1
CDR3 length: 14
V gene: TRBV9
J gene: TRBJ1-6
CDR3 DNA: TGTGCCAGCAGCGTAGAGTTACAGGGGACACCCCTCCACTTT
CDR3 protein: CASSVELQGTPLHF

D gene: -
CDR3 length: 16
V gene: TRBV21-1
J gene: TRBJ2-1
CDR3 DNA: TGTGCCAGCAGCAAATTTTGCAGTTTTTTGGTTTATGAGCAGTTCTTC
CDR3 protein: CASSKFCSFLVYEQFF

D gene: -
CDR3 length: 14
V gene: TRBV7-9
J gene: TRBJ1-2
CDR3 DNA: TGTGCCAGCAGCTTAGGAGCGGGGGCTTATGGCTACACCTTC
CDR3 protein: CASSLGAGAYGYTF

D gene: -
CDR3 length: 13
V gene: TRBV5-4
J gene: TRBJ2-1
CDR3 DNA: TGTGCCACCCGGAACGTCGGGGACAATGAGCAGTTCTTC
CDR3 protein: CATRNVGDNEQFF

D gene: TRBD2
CDR3 length: 17
V gene: TRBV5-4
J gene: TRBJ2-2
CDR3 DNA: TGTGCCAGCAGCTTGGGACTAGCGGGACCGAACACCGGGGAGCTGTTTTTT
CDR3 protein: CASSLGLAGPNTGELFF

D gene: -
CDR3 length: 15
V gene: TRBV7-9
J gene: TRBJ1-2
CDR3 DNA: TGTGCCAGCAGTCTCGCAGGTCAGGGGAGGTATGGCTACACCTTC
CDR3 protein: CASSLAGQGRYGYTF

D gene: -
CDR3 length: 12
V gene: TRBV9
J gene: TRBJ2-2
CDR3 DNA: TGTGCCAGCGCCCGGGACACCGGGGAGCTGTTTTTT
CDR3 protein: CASARDTGELFF

D gene: -
CDR3 length: 12
V gene: TRBV25-1
J gene: TRBJ2-2
CDR3 DNA: TGTGCCAGCAAAGCGGACGGACGGGAGCTGTTTTTT
CDR3 protein: CASKADGRELFF

D gene: -
CDR3 length: 15
V gene: TRBV19
J gene: TRBJ1-4
CDR3 DNA: TGTGCCAGTAGTCTCCCGGGTGCAACTAATGAAAAACTGTTTTTT
CDR3 protein: CASSLPGATNEKLFF

D gene: -
CDR3 length: 14
V gene: TRBV5-4
J gene: TRBJ2-2
CDR3 DNA: TGTGCCAGCAGCCCATGGGGTATGACCGGGGAGCTGTTTTTT
CDR3 protein: CASSPWGMTGELFF

D gene: -
CDR3 length: 12
V gene: TRBV30
J gene: TRBJ2-4
CDR3 DNA: TGTGCCTGGAGTGTACTAGGGAACATTCAGTACTTC
CDR3 protein: CAWSVLGNIQYF

D gene: TRBD2
CDR3 length: 15
V gene: TRBV18
J gene: TRBJ2-1
CDR3 DNA: TGTGCCAGCTCACCGGGACTAGCGGGGGGGGATGAGCAGTTCTTC
CDR3 protein: CASSPGLAGGDEQFF

D gene: TRBD1
CDR3 length: 15
V gene: TRBV7-3
J gene: TRBJ1-1
CDR3 DNA: TGTGCCAGCAGCCCACAGGGGGCGAGGAACACTGAAGCTTTCTTT
CDR3 protein: CASSPQGARNTEAFF

D gene: -
CDR3 length: 14
V gene: TRBV7-2
J gene: TRBJ2-5
CDR3 DNA: TGTGCCAGCAGCTTAGGTGGGATCCAAGAGACCCAGTACTTC
CDR3 protein: CASSLGGIQETQYF

D gene: TRBD1
CDR3 length: 16
V gene: TRBV6-5
J gene: TRBJ1-3
CDR3 DNA: TGTGCCAGCAGTTACACGGGACAGGGGGGAGGAAACACCATATATTTT
CDR3 protein: CASSYTGQGGGNTIYF

D gene: -
CDR3 length: 12
V gene: TRBV28
J gene: TRBJ2-2
CDR3 DNA: TGTGCCAGCAGTTTGCAGGCCGGGGAGCTGTTTTTT
CDR3 protein: CASSLQAGELFF

D gene: -
CDR3 length: 14
V gene: TRBV9
J gene: TRBJ1-1
CDR3 DNA: TGTGCCAGCAGCCCCTCGTACGGGGGGGCCGAAGCTTTCTTT
CDR3 protein: CASSPSYGGAEAFF